The clone carrying this TCR beta chain was detected a few times. What it recognizes is unknown. Use of 60 Vbeta and 13 Jbeta primers characterized the PCR. Data came from immunoSEQ multiplex PCR; TCRdb stores just in-frame clones and leaves some out. The sample lists 150,000 to 180,000 clones, 82% occurring once. This sample was included in a study of cytomegalovirus exposure and HLA in healthy donors. Study-wide points: A later analysis found that most CMV-associated TCR beta chains appeared HLA-restricted. An analysis done earlier found most TCR beta V segments productive about 87% or about 30% of the time. The study dropped some indistinguishable V segments, TRBV6-2 and TRBV6-3 among them.

CDR1 and CDR2 (germline): SNHLY, FYNNEI. V was shortened by 2 bases and J by 1 base, with 12 bases between the two germline ends. The CDR3 runs to 16 residues. The chain combines TRBV2 with TRBJ1-3, with D tentatively TRBD1 (5 bases). The TCR comes from a woman aged 45-65 years in good health and CMV-seropositive. The material sequenced was PBMCs. In DNA form, the CDR3 reads TGTGCCAGCAGTGAAACGGGGGGAGGGTCTGGAAACACCATATATTTT. It codes for CASSETGGGSGNTIYF.